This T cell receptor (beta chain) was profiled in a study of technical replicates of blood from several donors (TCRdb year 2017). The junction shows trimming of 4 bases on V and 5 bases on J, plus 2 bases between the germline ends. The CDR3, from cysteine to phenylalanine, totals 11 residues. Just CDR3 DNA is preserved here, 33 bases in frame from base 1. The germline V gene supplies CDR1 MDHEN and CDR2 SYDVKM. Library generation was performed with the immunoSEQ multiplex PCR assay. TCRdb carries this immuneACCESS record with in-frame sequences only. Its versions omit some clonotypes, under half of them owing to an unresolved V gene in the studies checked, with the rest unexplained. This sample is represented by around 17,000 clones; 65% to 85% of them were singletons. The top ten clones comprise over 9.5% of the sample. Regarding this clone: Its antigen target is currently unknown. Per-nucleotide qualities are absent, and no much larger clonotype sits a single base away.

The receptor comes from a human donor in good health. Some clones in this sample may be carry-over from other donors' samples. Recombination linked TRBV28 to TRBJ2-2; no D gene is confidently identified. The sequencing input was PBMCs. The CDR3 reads CASSSTGELFF. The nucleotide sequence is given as TGTGCCAGCAGTTCAACCGGGGAGCTGTTTTTT.